A selection of T cell receptor beta chains follows, all from one sample in a study of blood T cells in healthy people across ages. One entry per CDR3 protein, called by TCRdb with MiXCR from the 5' RACE reads. Altogether about 680,000 distinct CDR3 sequences are present, about half being singletons, with the ten largest covering about 32%. Sequencing input: blood. These receptor sequences come from a woman in her sixties in good health. Both conserved end residues are part of each CDR3. The D gene is left open where the match is weak. The size field is filled for only some rows; it gives once, few, many or a size class.

>once|TRBD1|TRBJ2-5|TRBV7-2
CTSTTGTGLRETQYF
TGTACCAGCACCACCGGGACAGGGCTACGAGAGACCCAGTACTTC
>.|TRBD1|TRBJ2-7|TRBV28
CASSNRDSYCHEQYF
TGTGCCAGCAGCAACCGGGACAGCTATTGTCACGAGCAGTACTTC
>.|.|TRBJ2-7|TRBV20-1
CSASTGPSYEQYF
TGCAGTGCTAGTACGGGCCCATCCTACGAGCAGTACTTC
>few|.|TRBJ2-3|TRBV11-2
CASSLNAATDTQYF
TGTGCCAGCAGCTTAAATGCGGCAACAGATACGCAGTATTTT
>.|TRBD1|TRBJ2-3|TRBV2
CASSEAPFRGRADTQYF
TGTGCCAGCAGTGAAGCGCCATTCAGGGGGCGAGCAGATACGCAGTATTTT
>.|.|TRBJ2-7|TRBV10-3
CAIGQTDEQYF
TGTGCCATCGGACAGACGGACGAGCAGTACTTC
>.|TRBD1|TRBJ2-7|TRBV18
CASSPVRTGVGEQYF
TGTGCCAGCTCACCCGTCAGGACAGGGGTTGGCGAGCAGTACTTC
>.|.|TRBJ1-4|TRBV14
CASSSRQPPREKLFF
TGTGCCAGCAGCTCCCGACAGCCACCACGAGAAAAACTGTTTTTT
>.|.|TRBJ2-7|TRBV7-2
CASSLRSGGEQYF
TGTGCCAGCAGCTTACGGTCGGGTGGCGAGCAGTACTTC
>.|.|TRBJ2-7|TRBV5-1
CASSLAPGTNYEQYF
TGCGCCAGCAGCTTGGCCCCGGGGACAAATTACGAGCAGTACTTC
>few|.|TRBJ1-4|TRBV7-9
CASSFQGGDNEKLFF
TGTGCCAGCAGTTTCCAGGGAGGGGATAATGAAAAACTGTTTTTT
>.|.|TRBJ2-5|TRBV10-3
CAISEAGGEETQYF
TGTGCCATCAGTGAGGCAGGTGGGGAAGAGACCCAGTACTTC
>.|.|TRBJ1-1|TRBV4-1
CASSHQGKNTEAFF
TGCGCCAGCAGCCACCAGGGGAAGAACACTGAAGCTTTCTTT
>.|TRBD2|TRBJ2-3|TRBV4-3
CASSQSLSGSSDTQYF
TGCGCCAGCAGCCAATCCCTTAGCGGGAGTTCGGATACGCAGTATTTT
>.|TRBD2|TRBJ2-3|TRBV7-2
CASSLLGLVTDTQYF
TGTGCCAGCAGCTTACTGGGACTAGTCACAGATACGCAGTATTTT
>.|.|TRBJ2-7|TRBV20-1
CSALRGLYTYEQYF
TGCAGTGCTCTACGAGGCCTCTACACCTACGAGCAGTACTTC
>.|TRBD1|TRBJ2-1|TRBV30
CAWDRVNEQFF
TGTGCCTGGGACAGGGTCAATGAGCAGTTCTTC
>once|TRBD1|TRBJ2-5|TRBV10-3
CAIGRRDRAQRNEQYF
TGTGCCATTGGCCGCCGGGACAGGGCTCAGAGGAATGAGCAGTACTTC
>.|.|TRBJ1-2|TRBV6-5
CASRIRGAYGYTF
TGTGCCAGCAGGATCAGGGGTGCCTATGGCTACACCTTC
>.|.|TRBJ2-4|TRBV5-5
CASTPVGGNIQYF
TGTGCCAGCACCCCCGTAGGGGGAAACATTCAGTACTTC
>.|.|TRBJ2-7|TRBV9
CASSPVGISYEQYF
TGTGCCAGCAGCCCGGTGGGGATCTCCTACGAGCAGTACTTC
>.|TRBD2|TRBJ2-1|TRBV20-1
CSARDPRGGRLYNEQFF
TGCAGTGCTAGAGACCCTCGGGGGGGAAGACTATACAATGAGCAGTTCTTC
>.|TRBD1|TRBJ1-2|TRBV20-1
CSARRDSVRYGYTF
TGCAGTGCTAGACGGGACAGTGTACGGTATGGCTACACCTTC
>few|.|TRBJ1-4|TRBV7-2
CASSTRGRTNEKLFF
TGTGCCAGCAGCACGAGGGGCCGGACTAATGAAAAACTGTTTTTT
>.|TRBD2|TRBJ2-1|TRBV20-1
CSARASGINEQFF
TGCAGTGCTAGAGCTAGCGGAATCAATGAGCAGTTCTTC
>.|TRBD2|TRBJ2-3|TRBV10-3
CAISDLAGGRSDTQYF
TGTGCCATCAGTGATCTAGCGGGAGGAAGGTCAGATACGCAGTATTTT
>.|.|TRBJ2-3|TRBV5-1
CASSLSTGHWNTQYF
TGCGCCAGCAGCTTGTCAACGGGGCACTGGAATACGCAGTATTTT
>.|.|TRBJ2-1|TRBV9
CASSVGGHEQFF
TGTGCCAGCAGCGTAGGGGGTCATGAGCAGTTCTTC
>.|.|TRBJ2-3|TRBV7-2
CASSLVWPEPDTQYF
TGTGCCAGCAGCTTAGTATGGCCCGAGCCAGATACGCAGTATTTT
>many|.|TRBJ1-2|TRBV14
CASSQGGFSGYTF
TGTGCCAGCAGCCAAGGGGGTTTCTCTGGCTACACCTTC
>.|.|TRBJ2-1|TRBV6-6
CAGLPLGGLSYNEQFF
TGTGCCGGCCTCCCCTTAGGGGGTCTCTCCTACAATGAGCAGTTCTTC
>.|TRBD2|TRBJ2-1|TRBV6-1
CASNPLAGNEQFF
TGTGCCAGCAATCCACTAGCGGGGAATGAGCAGTTCTTC
>.|.|TRBJ1-4|TRBV4-3
CTSSQEMVTKLFF
TGCACCAGCAGCCAAGAAATGGTCACCAAACTGTTTTTT
>few|.|TRBJ2-5|TRBV7-2
CASNQNRGETQYF
TGTGCCAGCAACCAAAACCGGGGAGAGACCCAGTACTTC
>.|.|TRBJ1-1|TRBV12-3/TRBV12-4
CASSFSTEAFF
TGTGCCAGCAGTTTTTCAACTGAAGCTTTCTTT
>.|.|TRBJ2-2|TRBV6-6
CASSYGESSRELFF
TGTGCCAGCAGTTACGGGGAATCCAGCCGGGAGCTGTTTTTT
>.|TRBD2|TRBJ2-4|TRBV2
CASSGGLALLAKNIQYF
TGTGCCAGCAGTGGCGGACTAGCGTTACTAGCCAAAAACATTCAGTACTTC
>once|TRBD2|TRBJ2-7|TRBV6-6
CASRGLAGDHSYNEQYF
TGTGCCAGCAGGGGACTAGCGGGAGACCACTCCTACAATGAGCAGTACTTC
>.|TRBD2|TRBJ2-7|TRBV7-2
CASSLGLAVTYEQYF
TGTGCCAGCAGCCTTGGACTAGCGGTGACTTACGAGCAGTACTTC
>few|.|TRBJ1-2|TRBV5-5
CASSLGQPIRRGYTF
TGTGCCAGCAGCTTGGGACAGCCAATCCGTCGGGGCTACACCTTC
>.|.|TRBJ1-5|TRBV20-1
CSTWRGGNQPQHF
TGCAGTACGTGGCGAGGGGGGAATCAGCCCCAGCATTTT
>.|.|TRBJ2-5|TRBV4-2
CASSQEAGVFQEAQYF
TGTGCCAGCAGCCAAGAAGCGGGCGTTTTCCAAGAGGCCCAGTACTTC
>.|TRBD2|TRBJ2-1|TRBV7-2
CASSSSGGNEQFF
TGTGCCAGCAGCTCTAGCGGAGGGAATGAGCAGTTCTTC
>few|.|TRBJ1-1|TRBV7-3
CASSTQAGTEAFF
TGTGCCAGCAGCACTCAGGCTGGCACTGAAGCTTTCTTT
>once|TRBD2|TRBJ2-7|TRBV20-1
CSAIPLSGRTYEQYF
TGCAGTGCTATTCCCCTTAGCGGGAGGACCTACGAGCAGTACTTC
>few|.|TRBJ2-3|TRBV20-1
CSARPRGGDTQYF
TGCAGTGCTAGGCCGCGGGGCGGAGATACGCAGTATTTT
>.|TRBD1|TRBJ1-2|TRBV5-1
CASSALTGGNDGYTF
TGCGCCAGCAGCGCACTGACAGGGGGTAACGATGGCTACACCTTC
>few|TRBD1|TRBJ2-5|TRBV10-3
CAIIRDPGQYNEQYF
TGTGCCATCATAAGAGATCCGGGACAGTACAATGAGCAGTACTTC
>few|TRBD1|TRBJ2-6|TRBV27
CASSITGQGVWGANVLTF
TGTGCCAGCAGTATCACGGGACAGGGGGTATGGGGGGCCAACGTCCTGACTTTC
>few|.|TRBJ2-1|TRBV7-2
CASSFPGVNEQFF
TGTGCCAGCAGCTTCCCTGGGGTAAATGAGCAGTTCTTC
>.|TRBD2|TRBJ2-3|TRBV28
CASISGGPTDTQYF
TGTGCCAGCATATCGGGAGGGCCAACAGATACGCAGTATTTT